This TCR beta chain was retrieved from a study of cytomegalovirus exposure and HLA in healthy donors. The overall study: An analysis done earlier identified 95 million to 140 million unique TCR beta sequences from about 179 million T cells. Study-level points and caveats: With later analysis, a missense DCLRE1C variant became linked to TCR beta V- and J-gene trimming. Three chains linked to CMV were shown in vitro to be specific for CMV antigens.

The CDR3 has 13 residues. Trimming took 3 bases from V and 3 from J, leaving 8 bases between them. Germline V gene data show CDR1 as SEHNR and CDR2 as FQNEAQ (reference sequence). Worth noting for this clone: Its cognate antigen is unknown.

This PCR relied on a set of 60 Vbeta primers and 13 Jbeta primers. Using immunoSEQ multiplex PCR, the repertoire was profiled, and TCRdb retains in-frame clones only, with some absent. The repertoire holds around 99,000 clones, with around three quarters as singletons. The clonotype was recovered from a woman between 45 and 60 years old in good health and CMV-seropositive. This rearrangement joins TRBV7-9 to TRBJ1-1; D gene ambiguous. The material sequenced was PBMCs. The CDR3 DNA sequence: TGTGCCAGCAGCTTTACAGCCCACACTGAAGCTTTCTTT. Its translation: CASSFTAHTEAFF. The whole variable domain, filled in from reference TRBV7-9 and TRBJ1-1, reads DTGVSQNPRHKITKRGQNVTFRCDPISEHNRLYWYRQTLGQGPEFLTYFQNEAQLEKSRLLSDRFSAERPKGSFSTLEIQRTEQGDSAMYLCASSFTAHTEAFFGQGTRLTVV.